This T cell receptor (beta chain) stems from a study of vaccination and CD4 T cells after COVID-19. Study-level results: Vaccine-specific clones numbering 304 of 307 showed spike mono-reactivity in convalescent patients.

This clonotype showed up just a few times. The antigen is not known. Germline lookup yields CDR1 MNHNS and CDR2 SASEGT. This CDR3 has 14 residues. V was pared by 6 bases and J by 1 base, with 12 bases between. Treatment of the sample: roughly ten-day PBMC culture with coronavirus spike peptide pools or control peptides (ViraFEST assay). TCR sequencing followed the expansion of antigen-specific T cells with peptide pools in ViraFEST. With the Oncomine TCR Beta short-read assay, DNA from cultured CD4+ T cells was sequenced. Cultured CD4+ T cells yielded the extracted genomic DNA. TCRdb re-derived calls from the PCR reads in MiXCR, one entry per CDR3 protein. In the table there are roughly 5,200 distinct CDR3 sequences, 21% of which are singletons.

Sequenced material: CD4+ T cells from blood, cultured in vitro. The TCR was taken from a human donor who had recovered from COVID-19. J is TRBJ1-1 and V is TRBV6-1; D not certain. The chain's CDR3 is CASSSPAGNTEAFF. CDR3 sequence (DNA): TGTGCCAGCAGCTCTCCGGCAGGGAACACTGAAGCTTTCTTT.